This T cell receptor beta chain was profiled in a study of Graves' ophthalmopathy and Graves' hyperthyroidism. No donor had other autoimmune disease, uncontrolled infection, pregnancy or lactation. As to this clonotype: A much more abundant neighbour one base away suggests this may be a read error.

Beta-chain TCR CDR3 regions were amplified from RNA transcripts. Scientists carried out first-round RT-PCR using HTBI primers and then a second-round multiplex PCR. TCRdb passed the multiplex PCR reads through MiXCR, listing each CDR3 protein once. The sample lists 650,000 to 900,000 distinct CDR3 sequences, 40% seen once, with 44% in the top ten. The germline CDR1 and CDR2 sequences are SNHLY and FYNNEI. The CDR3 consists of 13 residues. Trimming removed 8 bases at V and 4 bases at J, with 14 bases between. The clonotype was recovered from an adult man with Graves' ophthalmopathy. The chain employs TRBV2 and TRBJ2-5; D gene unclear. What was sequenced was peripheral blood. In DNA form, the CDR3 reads TGTGCCAGCGGGAATTCCCCGGGAGAGACCCAGTACTTC. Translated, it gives CASGNSPGETQYF. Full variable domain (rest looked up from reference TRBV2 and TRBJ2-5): EPEVTQTPSHQVTQMGQEVILRCVPISNHLYFYWYRQILGQKVEFLVSFYNNEISEKSEIFDDQFSVERPDGSNFTLKIRSTKLEDSAMYFCASGNSPGETQYFGPGTRLLVL.